The rows below give T cell receptor beta chains drawn from one sample of a study of CXCR3-negative and CXCR3-positive naive CD8 T cells. TCRdb re-called the 5' RACE reads and gives one entry per CDR3 protein, without DNA. The ten most abundant clones cover over 0.35% of a sample with more than 80,000 distinct CDR3 sequences. Sequencing was performed on naive CXCR3+ CD8+ T cells from blood. The receptors here all came from a human donor in good health. Some clones in this sample may be carry-over from other donors' samples. Each CDR3 is given with its conserved first and last residue. The order of the fields is V gene, J gene, CDR3 protein.

TRBV6-5	TRBJ2-3	CASSYFPGTPFTDTQYF
TRBV28	TRBJ2-1	CASSSRLAGVREQFF
TRBV9	TRBJ1-2	CASSVGDGVPNYGYTF
TRBV7-2	TRBJ2-7	CASSALTGGTSEQYF
TRBV10-2	TRBJ2-1	CASSHRLAGGEQFF
TRBV29-1	TRBJ2-7	CSVRDSRSSYEQYF
TRBV29-1	TRBJ1-3	CSVEGRTSGNTIYF
TRBV28	TRBJ2-1	CASSWTSGSGEQFF
TRBV29-1	TRBJ2-7	CSVEDNSYEQYF
TRBV11-2	TRBJ1-2	CASSLDQVAGVLYGYTF
TRBV9	TRBJ1-6	CASSPGGDNSPLHF
TRBV20-1	TRBJ2-7	CSARREFSYEQYF
TRBV3-1	TRBJ2-1	CASSQDRASGGYEQFF
TRBV27	TRBJ2-7	CASSSDGTPYEQYF
TRBV29-1	TRBJ1-2	CSVADSYGYTF
TRBV6-4	TRBJ2-3	CAKSPLARTSDFHTDTQYF
TRBV3-1	TRBJ2-2	CASSLTRDIMNTGELFF
TRBV7-2	TRBJ2-1	CASSTQTSGGTYNEQFF
TRBV7-6	TRBJ2-7	CASSPYTGPSYEQYF
TRBV4-3	TRBJ2-7	CASSQDQTYEQYF
TRBV7-9	TRBJ2-7	CASSLAQGNYEQYF
TRBV29-1	TRBJ1-2	CSAGSESYGYTF
TRBV12-3/TRBV12-4	TRBJ2-1	CASSPFSGGTMDEQFF
TRBV3-1	TRBJ2-3	CASSQDEADTQYF
TRBV20-1	TRBJ1-2	CSASREHYGYTF
TRBV7-3	TRBJ1-2	CASSLRAVPLHGYTF
TRBV28	TRBJ1-2	CASSCAGPNYGYTF